Detailed here is one T cell receptor (beta chain). The data stem from a study of control samples from healthy donors and cancer patients. The assay was immunoSEQ multiplex PCR, and TCRdb's table has in-frame clones only and misses some. Altogether under 85,000 clones are present, around 95% being singletons, with the ten largest covering around 6.5%. The CDR3 is made up of 11 amino acids. The V end lost 4 bases, the J end lost 3 bases, and 4 bases lay between the germline ends. Germline loops: CDR1 ENHRY, CDR2 SYGVKD. The sequence was collected from a woman between 35 and 50 years old in good health. Sample: blood. The chain joins TRBV10-3 to TRBJ2-7; the D is unclear. The CDR3 DNA sequence: TGTGCCATCAGTGGAGGCTACGAGCAGTACTTC. Translated, it gives CAISGGYEQYF.